The 28 T cell receptor beta chains below come from one sample, sequenced in a study of shared clonotypes between healthy human individuals. Sequenced by immunoSEQ multiplex PCR; TCRdb stores in-frame clones only, minus some. This sample has more than 2,000,000 clones; just over 90% occur once, and the top ten carry about 0.41%. Sequencing used naive CD4+ T cells from PBMCs. Subset here: CD45RA+ positively selected. The receptor set was obtained from a man between 18 and 29 years old in good health. Some clones in this sample may be carry-over from other donors' samples.

The chain couples TRBV5-1 to TRBJ2-3; no clear D gene. Trimming took 3 bases from V and 4 from J, leaving 9 bases between them. The V gene's germline CDR1 is SGHRS and CDR2 YFSETQ. CDR3 length: 13 amino acids. CDR3 nucleotides: TGCGCCAGCAGCTCGTTATCGGCAGATACGCAGTATTTT. Translated, it gives CASSSLSADTQYF.

The CDR3 nucleotides are TGTGCCAGCAGCTTGAGTGCCGGGAACCAAGAGACCCAGTACTTC. It specifies CASSLSAGNQETQYF. This chain uses TRBV7-3 with TRBJ2-5, with D perhaps TRBD2 (5 bases). Germline CDR1 and CDR2: SGHTA and FQGTGA. The CDR3 has 15 residues. V was pared by 3 bases and J by 0 bases, with 11 bases between.

This chain connects TRBV6-4 to TRBJ2-2; D gene unclear. Germline CDR1 and CDR2: MRHNA and SNTAGT. CDR3 size: 14 residues. The V end was cut by 3 bases, the J end by 1 base, with 6 bases between. The CDR3 reads CASSERLNTGELFF. The DNA of the CDR3 is TGTGCCAGCAGTGAGAGGCTGAACACCGGGGAGCTGTTTTTT.

The rearrangement uses TRBV5-4 and TRBJ2-3; tentative D call: TRBD2 (5 bases). Germline V gives CDR1 SGHNT, CDR2 YYREEE (reference sequence). Trimming cost V 0 bases and J 1 base, with 15 bases left between them. The CDR3 covers 17 residues. The CDR3 nucleotides read TGTGCCAGCAGCTTGGCCGGGGAGCGGAGAGGCACAGATACGCAGTATTTT. Its protein is CASSLAGERRGTDTQYF.

As concerns this clone: The sample has other DNA sequences that encode this CDR3 too. The chain recombines TRBV5-1 with TRBJ1-1; D possibly corresponds to TRBD1 (5 bases). Per germline, CDR1 SGHRS and CDR2 YFSETQ. V lost 0 bases to trimming and J lost 1 base, with 10 bases between them. This CDR3 has 15 residues. The CDR3 DNA follows: TGCGCCAGCAGCTTGGAAGGGGCGGGGAACACTGAAGCTTTCTTT. Amino acid sequence: CASSLEGAGNTEAFF.

The chain uses TRBV5-1 and TRBJ2-3; the D is unclear. Trimming stripped 3 bases from V and 0 bases from J, with 8 bases between. Germline CDR1 and CDR2: SGHRS and YFSETQ. The CDR3 length is 14 residues. Written as DNA, the CDR3 is TGCGCCAGCAGCTCCCTATCTAGCACAGATACGCAGTATTTT. Translated, it gives CASSSLSSTDTQYF.

The chain joins TRBV5-6 to TRBJ2-3, with D hard to call. Deletions cut 0 bases from V and 4 bases from J, with 6 bases between. Germline CDR1 is SGHDT and CDR2 is YYEEEE. The CDR3 loop spans 13 amino acids. The CDR3 reads CASSLGRPDTQYF. DNA for the CDR3: TGTGCCAGCAGCTTGGGTCGGCCAGATACGCAGTATTTT.

The gene calls are TRBV19 and TRBJ2-1, with 7 bases fitting TRBD1. This CDR3 is 14 amino acids long. The germline CDR1 and CDR2 sequences are LNHDA and SQIVND (reference sequence). V shed 6 bases, J shed 4 bases, and the junction held 6 bases outside the gene matches. DNA for the CDR3: TGTGCCAGTAGCCACCAGGGGGTATACAATGAGCAGTTCTTC. Encoded protein: CASSHQGVYNEQFF.

The gene calls are TRBV11-3 and TRBJ1-1; no reliable D call. The V end lost 5 bases, the J end lost 8 bases, and 15 bases lay between the germline ends. The CDR3 consists of 13 residues. Germline V gives CDR1 SGHNT, CDR2 YENEEA. DNA for the CDR3: TGTGCCAGCAGCCCCGAGGAGGGCGGGGAAGCTTTCTTT. It specifies CASSPEEGGEAFF.

V gene TRBV10-3 combines with J gene TRBJ1-3, with D unresolved. This CDR3 is 14 amino acids long. Germline V gene lookup returns CDR1 ENHRY and CDR2 SYGVKD. V was trimmed by 3 bases and J by 3 bases, leaving 9 bases between them. CDR3 sequence (DNA): TGTGCCATCAGTGAAGCCGGTTTTGGAAACACCATATATTTT. This translates into CAISEAGFGNTIYF.

The chain has TRBV14 and TRBJ2-3; D is perhaps TRBD2 (5 bases). Trimming removed 2 bases at V and 1 base at J, with 13 bases between. Germline V gives CDR1 SGHDN, CDR2 FVKESK. This CDR3 is built from 16 residues. The CDR3 protein is CASSQPERTGTDTQYF. The CDR3 DNA reads TGTGCCAGCAGCCAACCAGAGCGGACCGGCACAGATACGCAGTATTTT.

J is TRBJ2-5 and V is TRBV4-1; possibly TRBD1 for D (6 bases). V was shortened by 1 base and J by 3 bases, with 9 bases between the two germline ends. CDR1 and CDR2 (germline): MGHRA, YSYEKL. The CDR3 is 14 amino acids. The CDR3 DNA is TGCGCCAGCAGCCAAGTCGGACAGAAAGAGACCCAGTACTTC. Protein sequence: CASSQVGQKETQYF.

The chain combines TRBV7-9 with TRBJ2-1; 9 bases agree with TRBD2. With V trimmed by 5 bases and J by 7 bases, 6 bases remained unmatched. CDR3 length: 14 residues. Germline-derived CDR1 and CDR2 are SEHNR and FQNEAQ (reference sequence). The CDR3 DNA is TGTGCCAGCAGCGCCGGGACTAGCCCAAATGAGCAGTTCTTC. It translates to CASSAGTSPNEQFF.

This clone was picked up one time. This chain joins TRBV2 and TRBJ2-2, with TRBD2 matching over 10 bases. V shed 8 bases, J shed 4 bases, and the junction held 7 bases outside the gene matches. CDR1 and CDR2 from the germline V gene are SNHLY and FYNNEI. The CDR3 runs 15 residues. CDR3 bases: TGTGCCAGCTCTACTAGCGGGGAGGGCACCGGGGAGCTGTTTTTT. This encodes CASSTSGEGTGELFF. The full variable domain, completed using reference TRBV2 and TRBJ2-2, is EPEVTQTPSHQVTQMGQEVILRCVPISNHLYFYWYRQILGQKVEFLVSFYNNEISEKSEIFDDQFSVERPDGSNFTLKIRSTKLEDSAMYFCASSTSGEGTGELFFGEGSRLTVL.

The V and J genes are TRBV7-3 and TRBJ1-1, with D uncertain. Germline V gene data show CDR1 as SGHTA and CDR2 as FQGTGA. The CDR3 totals 13 residues. V lost 7 bases and J 0 bases, leaving 9 bases between the germline ends. The CDR3 DNA is TGTGCCAGCAAGCGGGAAATGAACACTGAAGCTTTCTTT. This translates into CASKREMNTEAFF.

The genes are TRBV5-1 and TRBJ2-5; TRBD1 might be the D (5 bases). Germline lookup yields CDR1 SGHRS and CDR2 YFSETQ. V was clipped by 4 bases and J by 0 bases, with 13 bases between them. This CDR3 region has 15 residues. DNA for the CDR3: TGCGCCAGCAGCACCCAGACAGTTTACCAAGAGACCCAGTACTTC. Amino acids: CASSTQTVYQETQYF.

The J gene is TRBJ2-7, the V gene TRBV7-9; D ambiguous. The ends were cut back, 3 bases at V and 0 bases at J, with 12 bases in the middle. The CDR3 sequence is 15 residues long. Germline loops: CDR1 SEHNR, CDR2 FQNEAQ (reference sequence). The CDR3 region has the DNA TGTGCCAGCAGCTTTGGTGCGTCGAGCTCCTACGAGCAGTACTTC. Protein product: CASSFGASSSYEQYF. The full variable domain, completed using reference TRBV7-9 and TRBJ2-7, is DTGVSQNPRHKITKRGQNVTFRCDPISEHNRLYWYRQTLGQGPEFLTYFQNEAQLEKSRLLSDRFSAERPKGSFSTLEIQRTEQGDSAMYLCASSFGASSSYEQYFGPGTRLTVT.

This sequence joins TRBV7-9 and TRBJ1-5, with D perhaps TRBD1 (6 bases). The CDR3 covers 14 residues. The V end lost 3 bases, the J end lost 5 bases, and 11 bases lay between the germline ends. Germline V gene lookup returns CDR1 SEHNR and CDR2 FQNEAQ (reference sequence). In DNA, the CDR3 is TGTGCCAGCAGCTTGAAGGGGGGACATCAGCCCCAGCATTTT. Encoded protein: CASSLKGGHQPQHF.

Note on this clone: Within the sample, other DNA sequences also encode this same CDR3. This rearrangement joins TRBV9 to TRBJ2-5; D unresolved. V gave up 0 bases and J gave up 1 base, with 7 bases separating them. CDR3 length: 14 amino acids. Germline CDR1 is SGDLS and CDR2 is YYNGEE. CDR3 sequence reads: CASSVGPIQETQYF. CDR3 nucleotides: TGTGCCAGCAGCGTAGGGCCTATCCAAGAGACCCAGTACTTC. The full variable domain, rest sourced from reference TRBV9 and TRBJ2-5, is DSGVTQTPKHLITATGQRVTLRCSPRSGDLSVYWYQQSLDQGLQFLIQYYNGEERAKGNILERFSAQQFPDLHSELNLSSLELGDSALYFCASSVGPIQETQYFGPGTRLLVL.

The genes are TRBV4-2 and TRBJ2-1, with 11 nucleotides matching TRBD1. Per the germline V gene, CDR1 is LGHNA and CDR2 is YNFKEQ. The junction had 17 bases not matched to a gene; V was cut back by 0 bases and J by 4 bases. The CDR3 loop spans 21 amino acids. The CDR3 here is CASSQDSPDRGRQQRYNEQFF. CDR3 bases: TGTGCCAGCAGCCAAGATTCGCCGGACAGGGGGCGTCAGCAGCGGTACAATGAGCAGTTCTTC.

CDR3 protein: CASSPTGVTETQYF. The CDR3 nucleotides read TGTGCCAGCAGCCCGACAGGGGTAACAGAGACCCAGTACTTC. This rearrangement joins TRBV13 to TRBJ2-5; 8 bases align to TRBD1. The V gene's germline CDR1 is PRHDT and CDR2 FYEKMQ (reference sequence). This CDR3 region has 14 residues. Germline trimming cut 5 bases from V and 4 bases from J; bases unmatched to any gene: 6.

This rearrangement joins TRBV7-9 to TRBJ1-2; D is ambiguous. V lost 5 bases and J 5 bases, leaving 18 bases between the germline ends. Germline lookup yields CDR1 SEHNR and CDR2 FQNEAQ (reference sequence). The CDR3 covers 15 residues. CDR3 in amino acids: CASSRYSDQVYGYTF. CDR3 coding DNA: TGTGCCAGCAGCCGATACTCGGACCAGGTTTATGGCTACACCTTC.

V usage is TRBV27 and J usage is TRBJ1-1, with D perhaps matching TRBD1 (6 bases). CDR1 is MNHEY, CDR2 SMNVEV, per germline (reference sequence). This CDR3 spans 14 amino acids. V gave up 6 bases and J gave up 3 bases, with 14 bases separating them. The CDR3 sequence is CASSPRGQDTEAFF. CDR3 sequence (DNA): TGTGCCAGCAGCCCCAGGGGCCAAGACACTGAAGCTTTCTTT.

The chain links TRBV7-9 to TRBJ2-1, with TRBD2 matching over 11 bases. There are 14 residues in the CDR3. CDR1 and CDR2 (germline): SEHNR, FQNEAQ (reference sequence). V lost 4 bases and J lost 6; bases outside the gene matches: 2. In DNA, the CDR3 is TGTGCCAGCAGCTCTAGCGGGAGGCTCAATGAGCAGTTCTTC. This codes for CASSSSGRLNEQFF.

The rearrangement links TRBV11-2 to TRBJ1-2; D might be TRBD1 (5 bases). V lost 0 bases and J lost 4, with 24 bases in between. This CDR3 is built from 19 residues. In germline, CDR1 is SGHAT, CDR2 FQNNGV. CDR3 nucleotide sequence: TGTGCCAGCAGCTTAGAAGGGTCCAGGCAGGGAGGTTGGGTCTATGGCTACACCTTC. Amino acids: CASSLEGSRQGGWVYGYTF.

V is TRBV7-2 and J is TRBJ2-5; D is ambiguous. The ends were cut back, 0 bases at V and 5 bases at J, with 10 bases in the middle. CDR3 length: 14 residues. Germline V gene lookup returns CDR1 SGHTA and CDR2 FQGNSA. CDR3 in DNA: TGTGCCAGCAGCTTAGCGCCCTTGAGGGAGACCCAGTACTTC. Translated, it gives CASSLAPLRETQYF.

The CDR3 sequence: CASSPGLSGGYTF. For the CDR3, the DNA is TGTGCCAGCAGCCCCGGACTAAGTGGAGGCTACACCTTC. V gene TRBV5-5 combines with J gene TRBJ1-2; D not resolved. V was shortened by 4 bases and J by 8 bases, with 15 bases between the two germline ends. CDR1 and CDR2 from the germline V gene are SGHKS and YYEKEE (reference sequence). CDR3 size: 13 residues.

The chain couples TRBV18 to TRBJ2-1, with 10 nucleotides matching TRBD1. CDR1 and CDR2 (germline): KGHSH, LQKENI. The CDR3 is 16 amino acids. With V trimmed by 1 base and J by 7 bases, 7 bases remained unmatched. The CDR3 loop is CASSPRRDRGFNEQFF. The CDR3 region has the DNA TGTGCCAGCTCACCACGCCGGGACAGGGGCTTTAATGAGCAGTTCTTC. Complete variable domain (other parts from reference TRBV18 and TRBJ2-1): NAGVMQNPRHLVRRRGQEARLRCSPMKGHSHVYWYRQLPEEGLKFMVYLQKENIIDESGMPKERFSAEFPKEGPSILRIQQVVRGDSAAYFCASSPRRDRGFNEQFFGPGTRLTVL.